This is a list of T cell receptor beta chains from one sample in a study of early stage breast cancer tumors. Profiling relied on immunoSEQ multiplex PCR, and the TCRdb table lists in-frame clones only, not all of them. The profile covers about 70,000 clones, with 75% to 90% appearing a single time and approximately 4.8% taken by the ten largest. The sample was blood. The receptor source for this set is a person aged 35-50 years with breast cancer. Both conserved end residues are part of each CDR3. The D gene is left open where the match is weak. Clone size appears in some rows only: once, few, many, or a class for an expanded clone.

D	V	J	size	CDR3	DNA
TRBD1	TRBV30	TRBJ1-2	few	CAGTGNGYTF	TGTGCTGGGACAGGGAACGGCTACACCTTC
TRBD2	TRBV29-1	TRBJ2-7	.	CSASRGLAGGPRYEQYF	TGCAGCGCCTCCCGTGGGCTAGCGGGAGGGCCGAGGTACGAGCAGTACTTC
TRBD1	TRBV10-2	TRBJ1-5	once	CASSQGDRGTVAEPQHF	TGCGCCAGCAGTCAAGGAGACAGGGGCACCGTGGCGGAGCCCCAGCATTTT
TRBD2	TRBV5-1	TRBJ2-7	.	CASSLGGEGGLQQYF	TGCGCCAGCAGCTTGGGGGGGGAGGGAGGGCTCCAGCAGTACTTC
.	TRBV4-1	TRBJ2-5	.	CASSQEWGVGTQYF	TGCGCCAGCAGCCAAGAGTGGGGGGTAGGGACCCAGTACTTC
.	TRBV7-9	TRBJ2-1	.	CASSLVGYEQFF	TGTGCCAGCAGCTTAGTGGGTTATGAGCAGTTCTTC
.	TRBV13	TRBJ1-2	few	CASSLGGYYGYTF	TGTGCCAGCAGCTTAGGAGGATACTATGGCTACACCTTC
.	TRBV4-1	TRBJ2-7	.	CASSQGGATYEQYF	TGCGCCAGCAGCCAAGGGGGGGCAACCTACGAGCAGTACTTC
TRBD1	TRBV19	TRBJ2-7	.	CASSIQPGGYEQYF	TGTGCCAGTAGTATACAGCCAGGGGGCTACGAGCAGTACTTC
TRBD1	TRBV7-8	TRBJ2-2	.	CASSLSRWTGTQNTGELFF	TGTGCCAGCAGCTTATCCAGATGGACAGGCACACAGAACACCGGGGAGCTGTTTTTT
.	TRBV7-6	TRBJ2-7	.	CASSLRENPYEQYF	TGTGCCAGCAGCTTGAGGGAAAACCCCTACGAGCAGTACTTC
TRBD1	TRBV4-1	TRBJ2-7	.	CASSHNRDRPYEQYF	TGCGCCAGCAGCCACAACCGGGACAGACCCTACGAGCAGTACTTC
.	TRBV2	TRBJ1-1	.	CASTSDSPDLNTEAFF	TGTGCCAGCACCTCGGACAGCCCAGACTTGAACACTGAAGCTTTCTTT
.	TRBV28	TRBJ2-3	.	CASSGIRDTQYF	TGTGCCAGCTCAGGGATCCGAGATACGCAGTATTTT
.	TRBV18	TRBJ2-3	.	CASSRFEGSTDTQYF	TGTGCCAGCTCACGGTTTGAGGGGAGCACAGATACGCAGTATTTT
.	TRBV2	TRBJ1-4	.	CASLYSEENEKLFF	TGTGCCAGCCTCTATTCGGAGGAAAATGAAAAACTGTTTTTT
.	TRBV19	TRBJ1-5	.	CASSAPDASNQPQHF	TGTGCCAGTAGTGCCCCGGATGCAAGTAATCAGCCCCAGCATTTT
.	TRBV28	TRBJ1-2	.	CASSLRAWDGYTF	TGTGCCAGCAGTCTAAGGGCATGGGATGGCTACACCTTC
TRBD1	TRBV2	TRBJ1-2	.	CASSRDRGSEDYTF	TGTGCCAGCAGTCGGGACAGGGGATCGGAGGACTACACCTTC
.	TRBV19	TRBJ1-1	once	CASSPQTVNTEAFF	TGTGCCAGTAGTCCCCAGACAGTGAACACTGAAGCTTTCTTT
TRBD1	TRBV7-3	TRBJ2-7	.	CASSLAGGQGYEQYF	TGTGCCAGCAGCCTAGCAGGTGGACAGGGTTACGAGCAGTACTTC
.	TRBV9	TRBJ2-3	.	CASSDRSGQYF	TGTGCCAGCAGCGATAGGAGTGGGCAGTATTTT
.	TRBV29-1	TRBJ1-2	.	CSVEGGQDYGYTF	TGCAGCGTTGAGGGGGGGCAGGACTATGGCTACACCTTC
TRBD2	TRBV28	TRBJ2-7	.	CASHRGLAGAYEQYF	TGTGCCAGCCACCGCGGACTAGCGGGGGCCTACGAGCAGTACTTC
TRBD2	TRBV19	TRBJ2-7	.	CASSIVGGSTYEQYF	TGTGCCAGTAGTATAGTGGGCGGGAGTACCTACGAGCAGTACTTC
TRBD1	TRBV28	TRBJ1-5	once	CASSLFQAGIQGLNQPQHF	TGTGCCAGCAGTTTATTCCAAGCGGGTATACAGGGGCTCAATCAGCCCCAGCATTTT
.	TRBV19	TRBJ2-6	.	CASSDQSGTGANVLTF	TGTGCCAGTAGTGATCAGTCAGGGACTGGGGCCAACGTCCTGACTTTC
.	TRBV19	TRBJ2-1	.	CASSIDYQGPYNEQFF	TGTGCCAGTAGTATAGATTATCAGGGCCCTTACAATGAGCAGTTCTTC
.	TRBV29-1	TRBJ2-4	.	CSVGGLWGGTYF	TGCAGCGTTGGGGGCCTTTGGGGGGGCACCTACTTC